Here is one TCR beta chain with its context. Its antigen is unknown. CDR1 is SGHTA, CDR2 FQGNSA, per germline. The CDR3 length is 15 residues. The germline V and J ends were trimmed by 2 bases and 1 base, with 12 bases remaining between them. These data originate in a study of cytomegalovirus exposure and HLA in healthy donors. PCR employed 60 Vbeta and 13 Jbeta primers. The data were produced by immunoSEQ multiplex PCR, yet TCRdb's version contains in-frame clones alone and is incomplete. The sample contains roughly 110,000 clones, 65% to 75% of which appear only once. Findings and caveats of the study: Most of the TCR beta V segments (in an earlier analysis) were productive either about 87% or about 30% of the time. The authors enumerated 150 to 200 TCR beta chains as linked to cytomegalovirus.

The rearrangement joins TRBV7-2 to TRBJ2-7; tentative D call: TRBD2 (7 bases). This TCR was sampled from a woman between 40 and 55 years old in good health and CMV-seropositive. Sequenced sample: PBMCs. The CDR3 region has the DNA TGTGCCAGCAGCTTAACGGGGGGCGGTTCCTACGAGCAGTACTTC. This sequence encodes CASSLTGGGSYEQYF.